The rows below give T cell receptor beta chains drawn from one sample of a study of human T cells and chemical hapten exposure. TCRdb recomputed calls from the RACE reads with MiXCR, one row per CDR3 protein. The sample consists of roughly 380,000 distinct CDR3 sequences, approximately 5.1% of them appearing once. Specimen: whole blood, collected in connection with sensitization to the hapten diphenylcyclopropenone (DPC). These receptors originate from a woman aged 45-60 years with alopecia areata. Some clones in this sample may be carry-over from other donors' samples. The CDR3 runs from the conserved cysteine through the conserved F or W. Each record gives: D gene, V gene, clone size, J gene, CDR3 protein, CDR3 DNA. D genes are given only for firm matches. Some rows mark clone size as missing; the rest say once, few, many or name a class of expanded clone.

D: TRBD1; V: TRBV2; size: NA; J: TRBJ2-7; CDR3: CASSTPTTGGNEQYF; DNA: TGTGCCAGCAGTACTCCAACGACAGGGGGGAACGAGCAGTACTTC
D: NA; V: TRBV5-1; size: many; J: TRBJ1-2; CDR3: CASSKDHYGYTF; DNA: TGCGCCAGCAGCAAGGACCACTATGGCTACACCTTC
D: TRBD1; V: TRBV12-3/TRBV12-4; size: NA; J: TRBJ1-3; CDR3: CASSFTGDSGNTIYF; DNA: TGTGCCAGCAGTTTTACAGGGGACTCTGGAAACACCATATATTTT
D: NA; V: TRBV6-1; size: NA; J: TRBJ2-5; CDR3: CASSTATRGGRETQYF; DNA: TGTGCCAGCAGTACCGCCACGAGGGGAGGACGAGAGACCCAGTACTTC
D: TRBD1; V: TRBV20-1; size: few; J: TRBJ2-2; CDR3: CSASSTGITGELFF; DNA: TGCAGTGCTAGTTCGACAGGGATAACCGGGGAGCTGTTTTTT
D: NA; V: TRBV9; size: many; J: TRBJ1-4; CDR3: CASSPGTLREKLFF; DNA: TGTGCCAGCAGCCCCGGGACACTCAGGGAAAAACTGTTTTTT
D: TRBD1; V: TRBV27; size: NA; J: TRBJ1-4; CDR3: CASSPYRGSIGEKLFF; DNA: TGTGCCAGCAGTCCATACAGGGGGTCCATCGGTGAAAAACTGTTTTTT
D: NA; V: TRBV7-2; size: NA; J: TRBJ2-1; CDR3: CASRRALESSYNEQFF; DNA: TGTGCCAGCAGAAGAGCGCTCGAAAGCTCCTACAATGAGCAGTTCTTC
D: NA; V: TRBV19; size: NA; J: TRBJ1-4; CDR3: CASSIWQRGEKLFF; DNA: TGTGCCAGTAGTATCTGGCAGAGGGGGGAAAAACTGTTTTTT
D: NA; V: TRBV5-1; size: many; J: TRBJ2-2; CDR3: CASSPEARTSNTGELFF; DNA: TGCGCCAGCAGTCCTGAGGCCCGGACTTCGAACACCGGGGAGCTGTTTTTT
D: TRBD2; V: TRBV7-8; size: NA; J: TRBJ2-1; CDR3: CASSSRSGLAGEDEQFF; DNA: TGTGCCAGCAGCTCCCGATCCGGACTAGCGGGAGAAGATGAGCAGTTCTTC
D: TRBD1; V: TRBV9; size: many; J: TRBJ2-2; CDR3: CASSNPGQGINTGELFF; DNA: TGTGCCAGCAGCAATCCTGGACAGGGGATTAACACCGGGGAGCTGTTTTTT
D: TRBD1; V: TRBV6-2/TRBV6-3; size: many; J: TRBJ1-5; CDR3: CASSPTGGGNQPQHF; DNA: TGTGCCAGCAGTCCTACAGGGGGAGGCAATCAGCCCCAGCATTTT
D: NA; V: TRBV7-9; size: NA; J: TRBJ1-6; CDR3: CASSLMSGTNFEVERALHF; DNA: TGTGCCAGCAGCTTAATGTCGGGGACCAACTTCGAGGTAGAAAGGGCCCTCCACTTT
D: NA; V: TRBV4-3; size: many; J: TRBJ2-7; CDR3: CASSRRFPSYEQYF; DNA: TGCGCCAGCAGCCGGAGGTTTCCCTCCTACGAGCAGTACTTC
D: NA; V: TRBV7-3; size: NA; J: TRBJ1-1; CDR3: CASSPTRGTEAFF; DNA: TGTGCCAGCAGCCCGACAAGGGGAACTGAAGCTTTCTTT
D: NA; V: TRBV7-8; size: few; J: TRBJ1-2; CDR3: CASRPYGGDYTF; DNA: TGTGCCAGCAGGCCCTATGGGGGAGACTACACCTTC
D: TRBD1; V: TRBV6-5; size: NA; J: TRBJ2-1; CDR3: CASSGTGGYEQFF; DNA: TGTGCCAGCAGTGGGACAGGGGGGTATGAGCAGTTCTTC
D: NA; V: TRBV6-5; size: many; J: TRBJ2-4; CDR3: CASSPGTPFQYF; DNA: TGTGCCAGCAGTCCGGGGACGCCTTTTCAGTACTTC
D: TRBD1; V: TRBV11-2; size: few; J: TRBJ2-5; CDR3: CASRNPGTGRETQYF; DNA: TGTGCCAGCCGGAACCCCGGGACAGGGAGGGAGACCCAGTACTTC
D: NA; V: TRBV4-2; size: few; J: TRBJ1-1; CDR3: CASSQGAATEAFF; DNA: TGTGCCAGCAGCCAGGGGGCGGCCACTGAAGCTTTCTTT
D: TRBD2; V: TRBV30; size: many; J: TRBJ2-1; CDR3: CAWSRLAGGLNEQFF; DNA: TGTGCCTGGTCGCGCCTAGCGGGAGGGTTGAATGAGCAGTTCTTC
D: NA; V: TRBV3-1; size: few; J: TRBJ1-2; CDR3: CASSLKSYGYTF; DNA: TGTGCCAGCAGCTTAAAGTCCTATGGCTACACCTTC
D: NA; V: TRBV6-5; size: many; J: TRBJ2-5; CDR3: CASSYSISGLSVAQYF; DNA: TGTGCCAGCAGTTACTCGATATCTGGGCTCTCAGTCGCCCAGTACTTC
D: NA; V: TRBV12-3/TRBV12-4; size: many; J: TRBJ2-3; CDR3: CASSRTQVTDTQYF; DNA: TGTGCCAGCAGTCGGACCCAGGTGACAGATACGCAGTATTTT
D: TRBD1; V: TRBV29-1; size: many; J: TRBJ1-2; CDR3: CSVEVDRAGSYTF; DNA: TGCAGCGTTGAGGTGGACAGGGCAGGGAGCTACACCTTC
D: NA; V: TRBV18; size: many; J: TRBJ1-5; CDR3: CASSPTNNQPQHF; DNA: TGTGCCAGCTCACCGACGAACAATCAGCCCCAGCATTTT
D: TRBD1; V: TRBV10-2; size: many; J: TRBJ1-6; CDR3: CASTLTGESYNSPLHF; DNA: TGCGCCAGCACCTTGACAGGGGAGAGTTATAATTCACCCCTCCACTTT
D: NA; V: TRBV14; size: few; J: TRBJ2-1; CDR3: CASSQDRKGEQFF; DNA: TGTGCCAGCAGCCAAGATAGAAAGGGTGAGCAGTTCTTC
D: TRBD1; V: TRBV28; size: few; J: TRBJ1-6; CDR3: CASTQQGNSPLHF; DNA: TGTGCCAGCACGCAACAGGGGAATTCACCCCTCCACTTT
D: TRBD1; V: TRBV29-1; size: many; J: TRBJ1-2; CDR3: CSAGAGTAADLIGNGYTF; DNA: TGCAGCGCTGGAGCTGGGACAGCTGCGGACCTAATTGGAAATGGCTACACCTTC
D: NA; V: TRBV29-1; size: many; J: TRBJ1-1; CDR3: CSVDSVNTEAFF; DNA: TGCAGCGTTGATTCGGTGAACACTGAAGCTTTCTTT
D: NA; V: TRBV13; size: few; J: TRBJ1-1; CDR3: CASKGQLNTEAFF; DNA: TGTGCCAGCAAAGGACAGCTGAACACTGAAGCTTTCTTT
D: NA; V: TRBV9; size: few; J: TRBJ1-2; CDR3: CASSAGQLNYGYTF; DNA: TGTGCCAGCAGCGCTGGACAGCTTAACTATGGCTACACCTTC
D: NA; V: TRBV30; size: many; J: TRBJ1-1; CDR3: CAWSVQNPGGTEAFF; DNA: TGTGCCTGGAGTGTACAGAACCCTGGGGGGACTGAAGCTTTCTTT
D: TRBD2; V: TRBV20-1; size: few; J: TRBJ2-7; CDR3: CSARGLAGSYEQYF; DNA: TGCAGTGCTAGAGGGCTAGCGGGGTCCTACGAGCAGTACTTC
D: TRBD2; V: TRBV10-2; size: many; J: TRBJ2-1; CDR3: CASRLAGGGNEQFF; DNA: TGCGCCAGCAGACTAGCGGGGGGAGGTAATGAGCAGTTCTTC
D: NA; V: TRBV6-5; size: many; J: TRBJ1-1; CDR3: CASSYSTVNTEAFF; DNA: TGTGCCAGCAGTTACTCAACGGTGAACACTGAAGCTTTCTTT
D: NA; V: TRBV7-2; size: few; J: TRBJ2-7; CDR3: CASSPSLIHIDGDSPAYPPF; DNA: TGTGCCAGCAGCCCGAGCCTTATTCACATCGACGGAGACTCCCCCGCTTACCCCCCCTTC
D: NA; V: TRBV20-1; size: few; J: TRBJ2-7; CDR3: CSAPGGGLYEQYF; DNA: TGCAGTGCCCCCGGGGGTGGCCTCTACGAGCAGTACTTC
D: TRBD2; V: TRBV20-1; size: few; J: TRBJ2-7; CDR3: CSAPVAGWEQYF; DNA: TGCAGTGCTCCCGTAGCGGGATGGGAGCAGTACTTC
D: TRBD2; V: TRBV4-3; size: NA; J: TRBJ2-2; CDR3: CASSQEMLAGGLNTGELFF; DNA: TGCGCCAGCAGCCAAGAAATGCTAGCGGGAGGCCTTAACACCGGGGAGCTGTTTTTT
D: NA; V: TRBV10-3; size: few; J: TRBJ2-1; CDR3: CAISDGGPYNEQFF; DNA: TGTGCCATCAGTGACGGCGGGCCTTACAATGAGCAGTTCTTC
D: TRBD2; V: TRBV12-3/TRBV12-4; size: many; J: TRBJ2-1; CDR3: CASTWGTTYNEQFF; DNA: TGTGCCAGCACTTGGGGGACTACCTACAATGAGCAGTTCTTC
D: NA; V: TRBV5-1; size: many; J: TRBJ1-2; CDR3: CASSLTAGDSGYTF; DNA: TGCGCCAGCAGCTTGACGGCAGGGGACTCTGGCTACACCTTC
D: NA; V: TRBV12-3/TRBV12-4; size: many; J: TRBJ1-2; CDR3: CASSKGTYGYTF; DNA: TGTGCCAGCAGTAAGGGAACCTATGGCTACACCTTC
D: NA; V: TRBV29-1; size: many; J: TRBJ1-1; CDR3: CSVDKGPGTEAFF; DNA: TGCAGCGTTGATAAGGGGCCGGGCACTGAAGCTTTCTTT
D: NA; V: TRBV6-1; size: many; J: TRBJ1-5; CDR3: CASSEGSTPQHF; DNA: TGTGCCAGCAGTGAAGGGAGTACGCCCCAGCATTTT
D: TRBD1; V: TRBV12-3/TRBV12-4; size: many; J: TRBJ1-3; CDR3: CASRDRESGNTIYF; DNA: TGTGCCAGCCGAGACAGGGAATCTGGAAACACCATATATTTT
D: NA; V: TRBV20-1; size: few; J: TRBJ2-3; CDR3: CSASRRAADTDTQYF; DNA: TGCAGTGCTAGTCGGAGGGCCGCAGACACAGATACGCAGTATTTT
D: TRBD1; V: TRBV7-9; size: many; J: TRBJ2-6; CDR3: CASSRAGDRAGANVLTF; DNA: TGTGCCAGCAGCCGTGCGGGGGACAGGGCTGGGGCCAACGTCCTGACTTTC
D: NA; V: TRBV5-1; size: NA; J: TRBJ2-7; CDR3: CASSFPGFDEQYF; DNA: TGCGCCAGCAGCTTCCCGGGGTTCGACGAGCAGTACTTC
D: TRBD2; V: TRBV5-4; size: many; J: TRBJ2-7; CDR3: CASSQTGGSYEQYF; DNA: TGTGCCAGCAGCCAAACGGGAGGGTCCTACGAGCAGTACTTC
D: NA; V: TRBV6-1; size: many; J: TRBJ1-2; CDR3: CASVTGILYGYTF; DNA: TGTGCCAGCGTGACAGGAATCCTCTATGGCTACACCTTC
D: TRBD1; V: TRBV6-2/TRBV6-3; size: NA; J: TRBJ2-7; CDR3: CASGFRDRGLGEQYF; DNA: TGTGCCAGTGGATTCCGGGACAGGGGGCTCGGGGAGCAGTACTTC
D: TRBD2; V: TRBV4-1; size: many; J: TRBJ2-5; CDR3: CASSQRGLAGETQYF; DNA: TGCGCCAGCAGCCAACGTGGACTAGCCGGGGAGACCCAGTACTTC
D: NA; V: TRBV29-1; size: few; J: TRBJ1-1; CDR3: CSVEAIPEAFF; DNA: TGCAGCGTTGAGGCGATACCTGAAGCTTTCTTT
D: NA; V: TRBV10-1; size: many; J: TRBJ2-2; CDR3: CASSEAPNTGELFF; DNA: TGCGCCAGCAGTGAAGCACCGAACACCGGGGAGCTGTTTTTT